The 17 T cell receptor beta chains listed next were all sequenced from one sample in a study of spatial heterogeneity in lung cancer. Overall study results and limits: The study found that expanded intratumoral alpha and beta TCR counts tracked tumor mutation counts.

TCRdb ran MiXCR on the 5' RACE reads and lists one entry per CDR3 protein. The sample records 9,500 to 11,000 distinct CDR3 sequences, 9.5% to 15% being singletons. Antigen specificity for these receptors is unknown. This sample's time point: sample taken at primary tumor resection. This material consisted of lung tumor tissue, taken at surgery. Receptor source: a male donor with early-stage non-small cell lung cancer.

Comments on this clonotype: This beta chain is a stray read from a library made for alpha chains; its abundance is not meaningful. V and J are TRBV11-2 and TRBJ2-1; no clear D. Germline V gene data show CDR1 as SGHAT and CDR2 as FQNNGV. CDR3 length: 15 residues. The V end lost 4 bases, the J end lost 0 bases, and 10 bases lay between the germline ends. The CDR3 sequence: CASSSFLSSYNEQFF. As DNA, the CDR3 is TGTGCCAGCAGCTCTTTCTTGAGCTCCTACAATGAGCAGTTCTTC.

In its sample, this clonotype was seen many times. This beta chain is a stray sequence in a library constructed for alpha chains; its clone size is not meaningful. DNA of the CDR3: TGTGCCAGAGCAGGAGGGGACCCAGGGGAGAATGAGCAGTTCTTC. It specifies CARAGGDPGENEQFF. V and J are TRBV21-1 and TRBJ2-1; no DNA check was done on the table's D call, TRBD2. TRBV21-1 represents a pseudogene. The CDR3 is 15 residues long.

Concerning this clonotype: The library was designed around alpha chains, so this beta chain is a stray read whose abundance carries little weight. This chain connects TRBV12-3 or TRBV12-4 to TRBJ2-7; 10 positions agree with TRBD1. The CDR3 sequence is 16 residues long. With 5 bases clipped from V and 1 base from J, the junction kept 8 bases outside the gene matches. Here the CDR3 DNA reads TGTGCCAGCAGTCCCTCCGGGACAGGGGTGTCCTACGAGCAGTACTTC. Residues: CASSPSGTGVSYEQYF.

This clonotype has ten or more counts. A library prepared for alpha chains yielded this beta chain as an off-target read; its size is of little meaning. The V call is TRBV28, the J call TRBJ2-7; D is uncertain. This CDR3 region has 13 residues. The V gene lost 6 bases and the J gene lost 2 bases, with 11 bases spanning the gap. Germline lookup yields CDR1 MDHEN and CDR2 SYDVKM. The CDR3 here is CASRSPTTYEQYF. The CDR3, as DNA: TGTGCCAGCAGGTCCCCCACAACCTACGAGCAGTACTTC.

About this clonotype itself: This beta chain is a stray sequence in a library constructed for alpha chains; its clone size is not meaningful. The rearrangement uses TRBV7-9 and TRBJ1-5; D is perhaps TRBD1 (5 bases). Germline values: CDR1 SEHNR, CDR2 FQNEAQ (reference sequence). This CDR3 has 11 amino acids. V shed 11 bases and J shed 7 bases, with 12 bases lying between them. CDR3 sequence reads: CALGDGQPQHF. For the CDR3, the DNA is TGTGCCCTGGGGGATGGACAGCCCCAGCATTTT. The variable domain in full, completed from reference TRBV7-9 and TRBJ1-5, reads DTGVSQNPRHKITKRGQNVTFRCDPISEHNRLYWYRQTLGQGPEFLTYFQNEAQLEKSRLLSDRFSAERPKGSFSTLEIQRTEQGDSAMYLCALGDGQPQHFGDGTRLSIL.

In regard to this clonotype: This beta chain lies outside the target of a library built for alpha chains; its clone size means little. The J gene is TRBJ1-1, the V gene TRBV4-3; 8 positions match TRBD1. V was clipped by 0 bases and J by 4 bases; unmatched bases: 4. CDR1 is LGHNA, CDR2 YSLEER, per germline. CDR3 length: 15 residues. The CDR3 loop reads CASSQDGRGRTEAFF. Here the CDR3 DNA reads TGCGCCAGCAGCCAAGATGGCAGGGGGCGCACTGAAGCTTTCTTT.

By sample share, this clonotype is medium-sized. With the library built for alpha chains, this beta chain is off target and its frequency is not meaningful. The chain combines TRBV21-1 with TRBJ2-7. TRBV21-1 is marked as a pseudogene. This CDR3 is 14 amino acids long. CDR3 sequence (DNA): TGTGCCAGCAGCAAAGGAGCAGCTTCCTACGAGCAGTACTTC. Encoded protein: CASSKGAASYEQYF.

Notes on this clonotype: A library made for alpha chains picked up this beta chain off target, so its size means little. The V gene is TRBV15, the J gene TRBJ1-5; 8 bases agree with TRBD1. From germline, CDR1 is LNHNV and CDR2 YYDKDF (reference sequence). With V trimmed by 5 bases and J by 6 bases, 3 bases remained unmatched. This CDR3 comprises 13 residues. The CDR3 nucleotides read TGTGCCACCAGCCTGACAGGGGTTCAGCCCCAGCATTTT. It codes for CATSLTGVQPQHF.

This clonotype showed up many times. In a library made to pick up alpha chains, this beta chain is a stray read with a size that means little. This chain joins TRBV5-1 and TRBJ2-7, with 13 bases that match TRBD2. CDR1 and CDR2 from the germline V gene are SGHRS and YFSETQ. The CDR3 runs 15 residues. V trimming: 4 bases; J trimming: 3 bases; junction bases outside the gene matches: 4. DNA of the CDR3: TGCGCCAGCAGCCGGACTAGCGGGAGTATCTACGAGCAGTACTTC. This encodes CASSRTSGSIYEQYF.

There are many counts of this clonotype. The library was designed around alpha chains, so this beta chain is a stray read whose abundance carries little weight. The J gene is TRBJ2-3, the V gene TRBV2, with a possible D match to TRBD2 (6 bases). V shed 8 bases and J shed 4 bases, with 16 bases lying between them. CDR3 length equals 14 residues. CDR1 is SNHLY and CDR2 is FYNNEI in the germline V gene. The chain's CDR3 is CASHTTGVADTQYF. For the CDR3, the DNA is TGTGCCAGCCATACGACGGGAGTAGCAGATACGCAGTATTTT.

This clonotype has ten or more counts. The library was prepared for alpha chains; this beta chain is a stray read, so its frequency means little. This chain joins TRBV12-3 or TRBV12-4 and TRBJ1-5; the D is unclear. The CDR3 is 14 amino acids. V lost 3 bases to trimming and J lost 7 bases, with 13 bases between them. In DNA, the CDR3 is TGTGCCAGCAGTTTTACAGTGGCGTCGCAGCCCCAGCATTTT. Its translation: CASSFTVASQPQHF.

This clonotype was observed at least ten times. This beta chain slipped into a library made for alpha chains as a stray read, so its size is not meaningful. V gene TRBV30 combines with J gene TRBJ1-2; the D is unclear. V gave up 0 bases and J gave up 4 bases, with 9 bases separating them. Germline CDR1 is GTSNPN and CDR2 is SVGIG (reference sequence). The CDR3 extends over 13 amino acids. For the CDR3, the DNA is TGTGCCTGGAGTGTAGATTCGACCTATGGCTACACCTTC. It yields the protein CAWSVDSTYGYTF.

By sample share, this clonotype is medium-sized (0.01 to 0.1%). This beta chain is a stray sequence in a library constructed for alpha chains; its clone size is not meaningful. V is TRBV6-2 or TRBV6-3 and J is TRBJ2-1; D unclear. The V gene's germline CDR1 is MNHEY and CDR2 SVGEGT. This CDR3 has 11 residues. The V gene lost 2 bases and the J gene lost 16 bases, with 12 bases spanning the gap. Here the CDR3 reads CASSYQQTHFF. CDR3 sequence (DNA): TGTGCCAGCAGTTACCAACAGACTCATTTCTTC.

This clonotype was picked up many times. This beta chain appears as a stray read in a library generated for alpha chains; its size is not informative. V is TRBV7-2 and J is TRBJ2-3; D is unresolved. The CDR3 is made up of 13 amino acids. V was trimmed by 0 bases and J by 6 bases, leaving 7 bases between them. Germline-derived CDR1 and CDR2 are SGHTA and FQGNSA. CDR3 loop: CASSLAGSDTQYF. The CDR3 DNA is TGTGCCAGCAGCTTAGCCGGGTCGGATACGCAGTATTTT.

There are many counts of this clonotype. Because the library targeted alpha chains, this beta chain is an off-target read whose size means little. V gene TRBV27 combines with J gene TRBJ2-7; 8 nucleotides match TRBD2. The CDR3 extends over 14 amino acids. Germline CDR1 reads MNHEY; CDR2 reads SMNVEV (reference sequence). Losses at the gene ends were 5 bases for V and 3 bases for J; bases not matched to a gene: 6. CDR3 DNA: TGTGCCAGCAGTCGGGGGGGCGGGGGCTACGAGCAGTACTTC. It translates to CASSRGGGGYEQYF.

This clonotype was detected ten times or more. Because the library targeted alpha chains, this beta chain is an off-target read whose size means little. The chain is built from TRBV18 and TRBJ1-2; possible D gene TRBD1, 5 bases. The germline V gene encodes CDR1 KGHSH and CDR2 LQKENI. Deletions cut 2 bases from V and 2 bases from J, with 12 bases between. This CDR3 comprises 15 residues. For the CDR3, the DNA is TGTGCCAGCTCACCAGTCGTCGACAGCAACTATGGCTACACCTTC. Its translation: CASSPVVDSNYGYTF.

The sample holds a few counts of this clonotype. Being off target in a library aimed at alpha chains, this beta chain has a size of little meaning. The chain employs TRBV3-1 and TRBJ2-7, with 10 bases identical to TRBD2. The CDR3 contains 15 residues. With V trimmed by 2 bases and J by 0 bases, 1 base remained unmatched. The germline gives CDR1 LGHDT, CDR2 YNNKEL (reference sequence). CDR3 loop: CASSQTSGTSYEQYF. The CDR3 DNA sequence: TGTGCCAGCAGCCAAACTAGCGGGACCTCCTACGAGCAGTACTTC.